These T cell receptor beta chains were read from a single sample in a study of cytomegalovirus exposure and HLA in healthy donors. Repertoires were generated with immunoSEQ multiplex PCR, while TCRdb's copy carries only in-frame clones and drops some. The repertoire holds about 110,000 clones, with 65% to 80% as singletons. Sequencing was done on a sample of PBMCs. These TCRs come from a woman aged 45 to 65 in good health and CMV-seropositive. Both conserved end residues are part of each CDR3. D genes are given only for firm matches. Clone size appears in some rows only: once, few, many, or a class for an expanded clone.

j_call: TRBJ1-2
clone_size: -
d_call: -
v_call: TRBV28
cdr3_nt: TGTGCCAGCAGTTCCATCAGGGTAGCTAACTATGGCTACACCTTC
cdr3_aa: CASSSIRVANYGYTF

j_call: TRBJ2-7
clone_size: -
d_call: TRBD2
v_call: TRBV7-9
cdr3_nt: TGTTCCAGCAGCAGGACTAGCGGGGGCGAGCAGTACTTC
cdr3_aa: CSSSRTSGGEQYF

j_call: TRBJ2-1
clone_size: -
d_call: TRBD2
v_call: TRBV29-1
cdr3_nt: TGCAGCGTTGAGTCAGGACTAGCCTACAATGAGCAGTTCTTC
cdr3_aa: CSVESGLAYNEQFF

j_call: TRBJ2-1
clone_size: -
d_call: TRBD2
v_call: TRBV7-9
cdr3_nt: TGTGCCAGCAGGGACAAGAGCGGGGGAAACTCCTACAATGAGCAGTTCTTC
cdr3_aa: CASRDKSGGNSYNEQFF

j_call: TRBJ1-4
clone_size: few
d_call: TRBD1
v_call: TRBV18
cdr3_nt: TGTGCCAGCCGCCCCGGAACAGGGGGCGAAGAAAAACTGTTTTTT
cdr3_aa: CASRPGTGGEEKLFF

j_call: TRBJ1-1
clone_size: -
d_call: -
v_call: TRBV29-1
cdr3_nt: TGCAGCGTTGTCCCAGTGAACACTGAAGCTTTCTTT
cdr3_aa: CSVVPVNTEAFF

j_call: TRBJ2-7
clone_size: -
d_call: TRBD2
v_call: TRBV27
cdr3_nt: TGTGCCACCGCTAGGGCTAGCGGTGTCCTAAGCTCCTACGAGCAGTACTTC
cdr3_aa: CATARASGVLSSYEQYF

j_call: TRBJ1-2
clone_size: -
d_call: -
v_call: TRBV30
cdr3_nt: TGTGCCTGGAGTCTTGCGCCCACCACGCCTGGCTACACCTTC
cdr3_aa: CAWSLAPTTPGYTF

j_call: TRBJ1-1
clone_size: -
d_call: -
v_call: TRBV30
cdr3_nt: TGTGCCTGGAGTGTATTACAGTTTAACACTGAAGCTTTCTTT
cdr3_aa: CAWSVLQFNTEAFF

j_call: TRBJ1-2
clone_size: -
d_call: -
v_call: TRBV30
cdr3_nt: TGTGCCTGGTCGCCCAACAGGGCTTACTATGGCTACACCTTC
cdr3_aa: CAWSPNRAYYGYTF

j_call: TRBJ2-5
clone_size: -
d_call: TRBD1
v_call: TRBV28
cdr3_nt: TGTGCCAGCAGTTGGACAGGGATACGGGAGACCCAGTACTTC
cdr3_aa: CASSWTGIRETQYF

j_call: TRBJ2-3
clone_size: -
d_call: TRBD2
v_call: TRBV4-3
cdr3_nt: TGCGCCAGCAGCCATTACTCTACCTTTACTAGCGGGGGGGTAGATACGCAGTATTTT
cdr3_aa: CASSHYSTFTSGGVDTQYF

j_call: TRBJ2-1
clone_size: few
d_call: -
v_call: TRBV5-1
cdr3_nt: TGCGCCAGCCGAAACTCCGGGACACCCTACAATGAGCAGTTCTTC
cdr3_aa: CASRNSGTPYNEQFF

j_call: TRBJ1-3
clone_size: -
d_call: -
v_call: TRBV30
cdr3_nt: TGTGCCTGGAGTGTATTCACAGCACCCTCTGGAAACACCATATATTTT
cdr3_aa: CAWSVFTAPSGNTIYF

j_call: TRBJ2-3
clone_size: -
d_call: TRBD2
v_call: TRBV7-8
cdr3_nt: TGTGCCAGCAGCTTAGCGGGGCCGGGACTAGCGGGGGGGAATAAGTATTTT
cdr3_aa: CASSLAGPGLAGGNKYF

j_call: TRBJ1-3
clone_size: -
d_call: -
v_call: TRBV27
cdr3_nt: TGTGCCAGCATGCGGCTTTCCCAGGGAAACACCATATATTTT
cdr3_aa: CASMRLSQGNTIYF

j_call: TRBJ2-7
clone_size: -
d_call: -
v_call: TRBV7-2
cdr3_nt: TGTGCCAGCAGCCTGTCCGGACTCAGTATCTCCTACGAGCAGTACTTC
cdr3_aa: CASSLSGLSISYEQYF

j_call: TRBJ1-1
clone_size: -
d_call: -
v_call: TRBV19
cdr3_nt: TGTGCCAGTGGAGGACGGGGGGGAGGCCCCTTCACTGAAGCTTTCTTT
cdr3_aa: CASGGRGGGPFTEAFF

j_call: TRBJ1-5
clone_size: -
d_call: -
v_call: TRBV5-1
cdr3_nt: TGCGCCAGCAGCTTGGAGGCGGGAAATCAGCCCCAGCATTTT
cdr3_aa: CASSLEAGNQPQHF

j_call: TRBJ1-2
clone_size: -
d_call: -
v_call: TRBV23-1
cdr3_nt: TGCGCCAGCAGTCATCCCACTGAGGGCTACACCTTC
cdr3_aa: CASSHPTEGYTF

j_call: TRBJ2-1
clone_size: -
d_call: -
v_call: TRBV14
cdr3_nt: TGTGCCAGCAGCCGCTACGAGGGCCCGAGCTCCTACAATGAGCAGTTCTTC
cdr3_aa: CASSRYEGPSSYNEQFF

j_call: TRBJ1-1
clone_size: -
d_call: -
v_call: TRBV19
cdr3_nt: TGTGCCAGTAGTTTAACAGGGATTGAAGCTTTCTTT
cdr3_aa: CASSLTGIEAFF

j_call: TRBJ2-7
clone_size: -
d_call: TRBD1
v_call: TRBV28
cdr3_nt: TGTGCCAGCAAAACCGGGACAGGGACCTACGAGCAGTACTTC
cdr3_aa: CASKTGTGTYEQYF

j_call: TRBJ1-2
clone_size: -
d_call: -
v_call: TRBV15
cdr3_nt: TGTGCCACCAGCGGCCACCCGGTCGGACATAACTATGGCTACACCTTC
cdr3_aa: CATSGHPVGHNYGYTF

j_call: TRBJ1-1
clone_size: -
d_call: -
v_call: TRBV5-4
cdr3_nt: TGTGCCAGCAGCTTGCAGGGTTTGGGTGACACTGAAGCTTTCTTT
cdr3_aa: CASSLQGLGDTEAFF

j_call: TRBJ2-2
clone_size: many
d_call: -
v_call: TRBV19
cdr3_nt: TGTGCCAGTAGTACAACGGGAGACACCGGGGAGCTGTTTTTT
cdr3_aa: CASSTTGDTGELFF

j_call: TRBJ1-1
clone_size: -
d_call: -
v_call: TRBV5-1
cdr3_nt: TGCGCCAGCAGCTTGGACCCAGGGAAGCTGGTAACTGAAGCTTTCTTT
cdr3_aa: CASSLDPGKLVTEAFF

j_call: TRBJ1-2
clone_size: -
d_call: TRBD1
v_call: TRBV2
cdr3_nt: TGTGCCAGCAGTGGGGGACAGTCCTATGGCTACACCTTC
cdr3_aa: CASSGGQSYGYTF

j_call: TRBJ1-1
clone_size: many
d_call: -
v_call: TRBV5-5
cdr3_nt: TGTGCCAGCACCCCGGTTTCAGGGGACACTGAAGCTTTCTTT
cdr3_aa: CASTPVSGDTEAFF

j_call: TRBJ2-7
clone_size: -
d_call: TRBD2
v_call: TRBV5-1
cdr3_nt: TGCGCCAGCAGCCGGGAAATGACTAGCGGGGGGATGTACGAGCAGTACTTC
cdr3_aa: CASSREMTSGGMYEQYF

j_call: TRBJ1-5
clone_size: -
d_call: -
v_call: TRBV6-1
cdr3_nt: TGTGCCAGCAGTGCCTACCCGGGGGGGAGCAATCAGCCCCAGCATTTT
cdr3_aa: CASSAYPGGSNQPQHF

j_call: TRBJ2-2
clone_size: -
d_call: TRBD2
v_call: TRBV7-8
cdr3_nt: TGTGCCAGCAGCTTACGGCGGGGGGCAGGGGAGCTGTTTTTT
cdr3_aa: CASSLRRGAGELFF